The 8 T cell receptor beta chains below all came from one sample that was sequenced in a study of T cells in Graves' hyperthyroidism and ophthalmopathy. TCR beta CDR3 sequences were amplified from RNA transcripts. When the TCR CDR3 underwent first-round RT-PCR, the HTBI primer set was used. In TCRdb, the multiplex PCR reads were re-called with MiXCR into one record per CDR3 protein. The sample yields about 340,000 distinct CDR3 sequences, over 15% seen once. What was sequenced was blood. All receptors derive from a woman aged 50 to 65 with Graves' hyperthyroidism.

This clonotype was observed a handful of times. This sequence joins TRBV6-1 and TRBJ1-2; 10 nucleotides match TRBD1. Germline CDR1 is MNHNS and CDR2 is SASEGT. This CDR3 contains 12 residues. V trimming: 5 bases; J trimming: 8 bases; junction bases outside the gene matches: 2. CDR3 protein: CASSQTGGGYTF. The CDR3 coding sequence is TGTGCCAGCAGTCAGACAGGGGGCGGCTACACCTTC.

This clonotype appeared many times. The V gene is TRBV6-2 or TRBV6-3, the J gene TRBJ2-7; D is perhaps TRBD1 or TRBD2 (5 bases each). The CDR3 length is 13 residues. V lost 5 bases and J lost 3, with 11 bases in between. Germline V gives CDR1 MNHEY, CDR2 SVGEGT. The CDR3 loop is CASSTRDRYEQYV. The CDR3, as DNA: TGTGCCAGCAGTACTAGGGACCGCTACGAGCAGTACGTC.

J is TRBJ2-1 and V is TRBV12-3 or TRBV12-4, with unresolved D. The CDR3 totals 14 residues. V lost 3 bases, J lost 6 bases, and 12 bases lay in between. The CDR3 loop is CASSFSGSFNEQFF. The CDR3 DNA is TGTGCCAGCAGTTTTTCCGGGTCTTTCAATGAGCAGTTCTTC.

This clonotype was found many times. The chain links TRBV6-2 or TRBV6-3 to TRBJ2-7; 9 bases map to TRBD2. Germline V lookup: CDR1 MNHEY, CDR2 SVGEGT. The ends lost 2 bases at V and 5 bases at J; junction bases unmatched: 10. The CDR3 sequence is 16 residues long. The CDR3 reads CASSYPQREDGDEQYF. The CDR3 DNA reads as TGTGCCAGCAGTTACCCCCAGCGGGAGGACGGTGACGAGCAGTACTTC.

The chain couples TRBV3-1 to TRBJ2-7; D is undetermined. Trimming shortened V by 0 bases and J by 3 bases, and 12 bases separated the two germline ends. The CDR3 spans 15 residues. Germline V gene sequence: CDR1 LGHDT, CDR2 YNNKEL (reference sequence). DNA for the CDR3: TGTGCCAGCAGCCAAGACGGTTCAGCGTTCTACGAGCAGTACTTC. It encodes CASSQDGSAFYEQYF.

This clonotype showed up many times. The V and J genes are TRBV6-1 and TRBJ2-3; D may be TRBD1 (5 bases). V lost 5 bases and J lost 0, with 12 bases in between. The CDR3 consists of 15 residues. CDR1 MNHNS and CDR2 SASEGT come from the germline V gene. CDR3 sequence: CASSKDTGSTDTQYF. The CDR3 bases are TGTGCCAGCAGTAAGGACACCGGGAGCACAGATACGCAGTATTTT.

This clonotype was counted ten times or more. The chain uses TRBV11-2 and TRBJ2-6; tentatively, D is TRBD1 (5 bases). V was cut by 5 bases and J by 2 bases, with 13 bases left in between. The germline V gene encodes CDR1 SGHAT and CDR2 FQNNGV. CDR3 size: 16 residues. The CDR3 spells CASSGRQHTGANVLTF. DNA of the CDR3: TGTGCCAGCAGCGGTAGACAGCACACTGGGGCCAACGTCCTGACTTTC.

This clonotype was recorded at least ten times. CDR3 DNA: TGTGCCAGCACCATATTGGGGGGGGCAAATACTGAAGCTTTCTTT. Its translation: CASTILGGANTEAFF. The chain employs TRBV6-1 and TRBJ1-1; D possibly corresponds to TRBD1 (6 bases). This CDR3 region has 15 residues. Germline V gene sequence: CDR1 MNHNS, CDR2 SASEGT. Trimming pared 7 bases from V and 5 bases from J, leaving 20 bases between.